The 8 T cell receptor beta chains below come from one sample, sequenced in a study of blood T cell repertoires in COVID-19. Assay used: immunoSEQ multiplex PCR; TCRdb lists only in-frame clones, some missing. The sample carries hundreds of thousands of clones, about 89% recorded once. Sequencing was done on a sample of peripheral blood. These receptors were obtained from a woman aged 25-40 years with acute or convalescent COVID-19.

The V and J genes are TRBV5-1 and TRBJ2-4; 8 bases align to TRBD2. CDR3 length: 17 residues. Germline loops: CDR1 SGHRS, CDR2 YFSETQ. The trim removed 1 base at V and 0 bases at J, leaving 6 bases unmatched. In nucleotides, the CDR3 is TGCGCCAGCAGCTTGACTAGCGGTGGGCTAGCCAAAAACATTCAGTACTTC. This translates into CASSLTSGGLAKNIQYF.

The chain employs TRBV20-1 and TRBJ2-7; D ambiguous. The V and J ends lost 7 bases and 2 bases respectively, with 9 bases between them. The germline V gene has CDR1 DFQATT and CDR2 SNEGSKA (reference sequence). This CDR3 has 11 residues. The DNA of the CDR3 is TGCAGTGTGGGCCCAACCTACGAGCAGTACTTC. It codes for CSVGPTYEQYF.

The chain is built from TRBV13 and TRBJ1-3; the D gene is possibly TRBD1 (6 bases). V was trimmed by 6 bases and J by 2 bases, leaving 14 bases between them. This CDR3 contains 15 residues. Germline CDR1 and CDR2: PRHDT and FYEKMQ (reference sequence). The CDR3 sequence: CASRLTGKAGNTIYF. The CDR3 region has the DNA TGTGCCAGCAGACTTACAGGGAAAGCTGGAAACACCATATATTTT. Filled out from reference TRBV13 and TRBJ1-3, the complete variable domain reads AAGVIQSPRHLIKEKRETATLKCYPIPRHDTVYWYQQGPGQDPQFLISFYEKMQSDKGSIPDRFSAQQFSDYHSELNMSSLELGDSALYFCASRLTGKAGNTIYFGEGSWLTVV.

The chain combines TRBV29-1 with TRBJ2-1, with TRBD2 matching 9 bases. Germline assignment: CDR1 SQVTM and CDR2 ANQGSEA. The trim removed 4 bases at V and 9 bases at J, leaving 7 bases unmatched. CDR3 length equals 13 residues. The CDR3 loop is CSVVSAGGSEQFF. DNA of the CDR3: TGCAGCGTTGTTAGTGCGGGGGGGAGTGAGCAGTTCTTC.

The rearrangement joins TRBV12-3 or TRBV12-4 to TRBJ1-1; D is ambiguous. This CDR3 contains 13 residues. The V end was cut by 7 bases, the J end by 2 bases, with 11 bases between. This CDR3 reads CASTLGVNTEAFF. The CDR3 DNA sequence: TGTGCCAGCACCTTAGGAGTCAACACTGAAGCTTTCTTT.

The rearrangement joins TRBV5-1 to TRBJ2-1; 9 positions agree with TRBD1. Germline V CDR1 and CDR2: SGHRS, YFSETQ. There are 15 residues in the CDR3. The V segment lost 4 bases and the J segment 3 bases; nucleotides outside the gene matches: 5. The DNA for the CDR3 is TGCGCCAGCAGCCCGACAGGGGGACTCTACAATGAGCAGTTCTTC. Its translation is CASSPTGGLYNEQFF.

The rearrangement joins TRBV12-5 to TRBJ2-7, with 7 bases that match TRBD2. J gave up 7 bases and V 1 base, and 7 bases lay outside the gene matches. Germline assignment: CDR1 LGHNT and CDR2 FRNRAP. This CDR3 contains 14 residues. The CDR3 DNA is TGTGCTAGTGGTTTGGCTGGGGGGGACTTTGAGCAGTACTTC. Residues: CASGLAGGDFEQYF.

This chain joins TRBV4-1 and TRBJ1-2, with 7 bases lining up with TRBD1. V shed 0 bases, J shed 8 bases, and the junction held 9 bases outside the gene matches. Per germline, CDR1 MGHRA and CDR2 YSYEKL. The CDR3 is 15 amino acids. CDR3 DNA: TGCGCCAGCAGCCAAGAAGTGAGACAGGGTTTCGGCTACACCTTC. Protein product: CASSQEVRQGFGYTF.